These T cell receptor beta chains were read from a single sample in a study of CD8 T cells in ankylosing spondylitis. From the 5' RACE reads, TCRdb called clonotypes with MiXCR, one entry per CDR3 protein. The sample lists about 800,000 distinct CDR3 sequences, about 11% occurring once. The sequenced sample consisted of blood, either unsorted or a sorted T cell fraction (not recorded which). These TCRs come from a male donor with ankylosing spondylitis. Each CDR3 is given with its conserved first and last residue. A D gene is named only where the DNA matches it firmly. Clone size, where shown, is once, few, many, or a class for clones that have expanded.

>many|14|TRBV29-1|TRBJ2-1|TRBD2
TGCAGCGTGGACTCTAGCGGCTCCTACAATGAGCAGTTCTTC
CSVDSSGSYNEQFF
>few|20|TRBV7-3|TRBJ2-3|TRBD2
TGTGCCAGCAGCTTAAGAGGCGTTGGCGGGGGGGCCTTCAGCACAGATACGCAGTATTTT
CASSLRGVGGGAFSTDTQYF
>few|18|TRBV4-2|TRBJ2-3|TRBD2
TGTGCCAGCAGCCATGGAACAGCCGTACTAGCGGGAGCAGATACGCAGTATTTT
CASSHGTAVLAGADTQYF
>.|13|TRBV6-6|TRBJ2-7|TRBD1
TGTGCCAGCAGTCAATACAGGGGTTACGAGCAGTACTTC
CASSQYRGYEQYF
>few|14|TRBV29-1|TRBJ1-4|.
TGCAGCGCCGGGGGGGGCACAGCCAATACTAGACTGTTTTTT
CSAGGGTANTRLFF
>many|15|TRBV7-2|TRBJ1-3|.
TGTGCCAGCAGCTTGTCGGCGTACTCCGGAAACACCATATATTTT
CASSLSAYSGNTIYF
>many|14|TRBV7-2|TRBJ2-7|TRBD2
TGTGCCAGCAGCCTGACTAGCGGGAGCCCTCTGCGGGACTTC
CASSLTSGSPLRDF
>few|13|TRBV6-5|TRBJ2-7|.
TGTGCCAGCAGTTACATTAGGGCCCACGAGCAGTACTTC
CASSYIRAHEQYF
>.|17|TRBV15|TRBJ1-5|.
TGTGCCACCAGCAGAGCTTTGGGCAGAGGATATTATCAGCCCCAGCATTTT
CATSRALGRGYYQPQHF
>many|16|TRBV5-1|TRBJ2-3|TRBD1
TGCGCCAGCAGAAGGGAAACAGGGGCCTTGACAGATACGCAGTATTTT
CASRRETGALTDTQYF
>few|16|TRBV9|TRBJ2-1|TRBD2
TGTGCCAGCAGCGCCCGAGGGAGCGGGGGGCCGAATGAGCAGTTCTTC
CASSARGSGGPNEQFF
>.|15|TRBV5-1|TRBJ2-2|TRBD2
TGCGCCAGCAGCTTAAGACTAGCGGGTACCGAGGAGCTGTTTTTT
CASSLRLAGTEELFF
>few|11|TRBV24-1|TRBJ1-2|.
TGTGCCACCAGCGACTCTAGGGGCTACACCTTC
CATSDSRGYTF
>few|14|TRBV9|TRBJ2-5|TRBD2
TGTGCCAGCAGCGTCGGGACTAGCGCTCAGCCCCAGTACTTC
CASSVGTSAQPQYF
>many|15|TRBV5-1|TRBJ2-2|.
TGCGCCAGCAGCTTGGTGGCAGGGAACACCGGGGAGCTGTTTTTT
CASSLVAGNTGELFF
>.|18|TRBV20-1|TRBJ2-7|TRBD1
TGCAGTGCTAGAGATCCGGGACAGGGGGCTACTCGGCTCCACGAGCAGTACTTC
CSARDPGQGATRLHEQYF
>.|14|TRBV12-3/TRBV12-4|TRBJ2-5|.
TGTGCCAGCAGTTTCAGGCGGAACCACGAGACCCAGTACTTC
CASSFRRNHETQYF
>few|19|TRBV4-2|TRBJ1-3|.
TGTGCCAGCAGCCACCTTACCCCCTCCCTCAGGGAGAATGGAAACACCATATATTTT
CASSHLTPSLRENGNTIYF
>few|13|TRBV9|TRBJ1-5|.
TGTGCCAGCAGCAAAGTATCCAATCAGCCCCAGCATTTT
CASSKVSNQPQHF
>.|16|TRBV5-1|TRBJ1-6|.
TGCGCCAGCAGCCCCGGAGGAGGGGACTATAATTCACCCCTCCACTTT
CASSPGGGDYNSPLHF
>.|16|TRBV5-1|TRBJ1-2|.
TGCGCCAGCAGCTTGGCTTCAGGAGGTCTAGGATATGGCTACACCTTC
CASSLASGGLGYGYTF
>many|15|TRBV6-2/TRBV6-3|TRBJ2-7|TRBD2
TGTGCCAGCAGACATTTGTGGACTAGATCCTACGAGCAGTACTTC
CASRHLWTRSYEQYF
>.|14|TRBV4-3|TRBJ2-2|.
TGCGCCAGCAGCCAAGAATGGGGATCCGGGAAGCTGTTTTTT
CASSQEWGSGKLFF
>.|16|TRBV24-1|TRBJ2-5|TRBD1
TGTGCCACCAGTGCCCTTCAGGGGGTTGGTGGAGAGACCCAGTACTTC
CATSALQGVGGETQYF
>few|15|TRBV19|TRBJ2-2|TRBD1
TGTGCCAGTAGTATCCAGGGGGCGCAGGGAAGGGAGCTGTTTTTT
CASSIQGAQGRELFF
>few|17|TRBV20-1|TRBJ2-5|.
TGCAGTGCTAGAGTCCCCCTCCGTTTCATTTTTGGAGAGACCCAGTACTTC
CSARVPLRFIFGETQYF
>few|13|TRBV6-6|TRBJ1-1|.
TGTGCCAGCATTCTGACCCTGAACACTGAAGCTTTCTTT
CASILTLNTEAFF
>.|17|TRBV5-1|TRBJ2-4|TRBD2
TGCGCCAGCACCTCGGGCCCCTCGGGAGCGGGAGAAAACATTCAGTACTTC
CASTSGPSGAGENIQYF
>.|14|TRBV7-2|TRBJ1-5|TRBD1
TGTGCCAGCAGCCCGGGACAGGTATATCAGCCCCAGCATTTT
CASSPGQVYQPQHF
>many|15|TRBV5-1|TRBJ2-1|.
TGCGCCAGCAGCTGGGACGCCAGCCTGGGCAATGAGCAGTTCTTC
CASSWDASLGNEQFF
>few|15|TRBV7-9|TRBJ1-1|.
TGTGCCAGCAGCTTAGTACCAACAGGCAGATTAGAAGCTTTCTTT
CASSLVPTGRLEAFF
>many|14|TRBV12-3/TRBV12-4|TRBJ1-1|TRBD1
TGTGCCAGCACCCCAGGGGGCGCGGGGACTGAAGCTTTCTTT
CASTPGGAGTEAFF
>few|15|TRBV4-2|TRBJ1-1|.
TGTGCCAGCAGCCAAGTAAAGGGAATGGGTACTGAAGCTTTCTTT
CASSQVKGMGTEAFF
>.|20|TRBV7-6|TRBJ2-6|TRBD1
TGTGCCAGCAGCTTAGAGGCTCCATGGACAGGGTATACTGGGGCCAACGTCCTGACTTTC
CASSLEAPWTGYTGANVLTF
>.|13|TRBV27|TRBJ1-2|.
TGTGCCAGCAGTAGCTTAGACTCGAGCGGCTACACCTTC
CASSSLDSSGYTF
>.|15|TRBV7-2|TRBJ1-4|.
TGTGCCAGCAGCTTACGGGGGCGCTTTGAGGAAAAACTGTTTTTT
CASSLRGRFEEKLFF
>.|15|TRBV6-2/TRBV6-3|TRBJ2-2|TRBD1
TGTGCCAGCAGCGACCAGGGGGCGGTGGCCGGGGAGCTGTTTTTT
CASSDQGAVAGELFF
>.|16|TRBV7-2|TRBJ1-3|.
TGTGCCAGCAGCTTAGTCGGCAGTTACTCTGGAAACACCATATATTTT
CASSLVGSYSGNTIYF
>many|12|TRBV10-3|TRBJ2-3|.
TGTGCCACACAGGGTAGACGGGATACGCAGTATTTT
CATQGRRDTQYF
>.|13|TRBV20-1|TRBJ2-1|.
TGCAGTGCTAGAGGAGACATATACAATGAGCAGTTCTTC
CSARGDIYNEQFF
>few|13|TRBV20-1|TRBJ1-2|TRBD1
TGCAGTGCGTGGACAGGAGTGGGCTATGGCTACACCTTC
CSAWTGVGYGYTF
>many|13|TRBV12-3/TRBV12-4|TRBJ2-7|TRBD1
TGTGCCAGCAGAAGACAGGGCACCTACGAGCAGTACTTC
CASRRQGTYEQYF
>few|17|TRBV5-1|TRBJ2-7|.
TGCGCCAGCAGCTTGAATCGTAACTCCAGGATAGGTGGCGAGCAGTACTTC
CASSLNRNSRIGGEQYF
>.|15|TRBV6-1|TRBJ2-3|.
TGTGCCAGCAGGGATAACATGGGCGGGTCAGATACGCAGTATTTT
CASRDNMGGSDTQYF
>few|15|TRBV5-1|TRBJ1-6|.
TGCGCCAGCAGCTTGGAGGGATCCTATAATTCACCCCTCCACTTT
CASSLEGSYNSPLHF